This is a list of T cell receptor beta chains from one sample in a study of cytotoxic CD8 clonotypes in ibrutinib-treated CLL. Assay used: immunoSEQ multiplex PCR; TCRdb lists only in-frame clones, some missing. The data contain approximately 350,000 clones, roughly 70% of them singletons. This sample comprised PBMCs, obtained after 36 months of ibrutinib treatment. Every receptor here comes from a human donor with chronic lymphocytic leukemia. Both conserved end residues are part of each CDR3. D genes are given only for firm matches. Clone sizes are given selectively: once, few, many, or a class where the clone is expanded.

CDR3nt	CDR3aa	abundance	v_gene	j_gene	d_gene	len
TGTGCCAGCTCCGAAGAATTCCCGAACACTGAAGCTTTCTTT	CASSEEFPNTEAFF	few	TRBV27	TRBJ1-1	.	14
TGTGCCAGCAGTTCGGACTACACCGGGGAGCTGTTTTTT	CASSSDYTGELFF	.	TRBV28	TRBJ2-2	.	13
TGCCCCCATTGGTCAGCAGATACGCAGTATTTT	CPHWSADTQYF	.	TRBV6-4	TRBJ2-3	.	11
TGCGCCAGCAGCAGGAGCGGGAGTATCGTAGAGCAGTTCTTC	CASSRSGSIVEQFF	.	TRBV5-1	TRBJ2-1	TRBD2	14
TGTGCCAGCAGCCGGGTTGGACAGGGGACCCAGTTCTTC	CASSRVGQGTQFF	.	TRBV6-1	TRBJ2-1	TRBD1	13
TGTGCCAGCAGTCAGGACAGTTTAAGGCCCCAGCATTTT	CASSQDSLRPQHF	.	TRBV27	TRBJ1-5	.	13
TGTGCCAGCAGTACGGACCAGAGCTCCTACAATGAGCAGTTCTTC	CASSTDQSSYNEQFF	.	TRBV27	TRBJ2-1	.	15
TGTGCCAGCAGCTTAGGCGGGTCGGGGCCCACCTACGAGCAGTACTTC	CASSLGGSGPTYEQYF	.	TRBV13	TRBJ2-7	.	16
TGTGCCAGCAGAAGGGACCACACAGATACGCAGTATTTT	CASRRDHTDTQYF	.	TRBV7-3	TRBJ2-3	.	13
TGCGCCAGCAGCCAAAGGCCGGCGGGAAGGGAAGAGACCCAGTACTTC	CASSQRPAGREETQYF	.	TRBV4-1	TRBJ2-5	.	16
TGTGCCAGCAGTCCATCTCATCCGGGAATTAGCACAGATACGCAGTATTTT	CASSPSHPGISTDTQYF	.	TRBV27	TRBJ2-3	.	17
TGTGCCAGCAGCTTCCTTGGCAGCTATGGCTACACCTTC	CASSFLGSYGYTF	.	TRBV5-6	TRBJ1-2	.	13
TGCGCCAGCAGCCAATACTGGCAATACGAGCAGTACTTC	CASSQYWQYEQYF	.	TRBV4-3	TRBJ2-7	.	13
TGTGCCAGCAGCCTCAGGACAGGGGAAGATACGCAGTATTTT	CASSLRTGEDTQYF	.	TRBV7-6	TRBJ2-3	TRBD1	14
TGTGCCAGCAGCTTAGAGGGCCGCACAGATACGCAGTATTTT	CASSLEGRTDTQYF	.	TRBV7-8	TRBJ2-3	.	14
TGTGCCAGCAGCCATTACGGAGTGTACCAAGAGACCCAGTACTTC	CASSHYGVYQETQYF	.	TRBV16	TRBJ2-5	.	15
TGCGCCAGTACCCGGGACAGGACTCAAGAGACCCAGTACTTC	CASTRDRTQETQYF	.	TRBV5-1	TRBJ2-5	TRBD1	14
TGTGCCAGCAATAAGGCTGGGGGACAGGGGGGCAATCAGCCCCAGCATTTT	CASNKAGGQGGNQPQHF	.	TRBV27	TRBJ1-5	TRBD1	17
TGTGCCAGCAGGAATTTAGGGGTCACAGATACGCAGTATTTT	CASRNLGVTDTQYF	.	TRBV6-6	TRBJ2-3	.	14
TGCAGTGCGTGGGGGGGGTACGAGCAGTACTTC	CSAWGGYEQYF	.	TRBV20-1	TRBJ2-7	TRBD2	11
TGTGCCAGCAGCAACAGGGGGGGCACTGAAGCTTTCTTT	CASSNRGGTEAFF	.	TRBV7-2	TRBJ1-1	TRBD1	13
TGTGCCAGCAGTTGGTCCTACGAGCAGTACTTC	CASSWSYEQYF	.	TRBV28	TRBJ2-7	.	11
TGTGCCAGCAGCTTAAGCGGAGAGCAGTTCTTC	CASSLSGEQFF	.	TRBV11-2	TRBJ2-1	.	11
TGTGCCGTAAGCGGACAGATAGTCTACGAGCAGTACTTC	CAVSGQIVYEQYF	.	TRBV2	TRBJ2-7	.	13
TGTGCCAGCAGCTTGTCGAGCACCGGGGAGCTGTTTTTT	CASSLSSTGELFF	.	TRBV5-4	TRBJ2-2	.	13
TGTGCCAGCAGCTTAGGCCATCGGCGGACAGCAGTCCCTTTAAGGGGGGACACCATATATTTT	CASSLGHRRTAVPLRGDTIYF	.	TRBV13	TRBJ1-3	.	21
TGTGCCAGTAGTATACAAGAGGCCATGAACACTGAAGCTTTCTTT	CASSIQEAMNTEAFF	.	TRBV19	TRBJ1-1	.	15
TGTGCCAGCAGCTTTACAGCGTGGGGGGCCAACGTCCTGACTTTC	CASSFTAWGANVLTF	.	TRBV11-1	TRBJ2-6	.	15
TGTGCCAGCAGCTTGGGTAAGACAGTTCTCGAGCAGTACTTC	CASSLGKTVLEQYF	.	TRBV5-6	TRBJ2-7	.	14
TGTGCCAGCAGTGTCGTGGGACAGGGGACCGGGGAGCTGTTTTTT	CASSVVGQGTGELFF	.	TRBV7-8	TRBJ2-2	TRBD1	15
TGTGCCACCACAATAGCGGGAGGCTCCTACAATGAGCAGTTCTTC	CATTIAGGSYNEQFF	once	TRBV28	TRBJ2-1	TRBD2	15
TGCAGCGTTGCCACAGGAAACATTCAGTACTTC	CSVATGNIQYF	.	TRBV29-1	TRBJ2-4	.	11
TGTGCCAGCAGCATAGGGTTACAGGGGGCTGGAAACACCATATATTTT	CASSIGLQGAGNTIYF	.	TRBV5-6	TRBJ1-3	TRBD1	16
TGTGCCAGCAGTGAAAGAACAGGGTTAGGTAATTCACCCCTCCACTTT	CASSERTGLGNSPLHF	few	TRBV2	TRBJ1-6	.	16
TGTGCCAGCAGTGACCAGCAGTCACGGTACTTC	CASSDQQSRYF	.	TRBV6-1	TRBJ2-7	.	11
TGTGCCAGCAGCCAATGGACAGGGCATGGCTACACCTTC	CASSQWTGHGYTF	few	TRBV14	TRBJ1-2	TRBD1	13
TGTGCCAGCAGCCTCACCGGGACAACCCCTCGCGGGGAGCTGTTTTTT	CASSLTGTTPRGELFF	.	TRBV9	TRBJ2-2	.	16
TGTGCCAGCTGCCTCGACAGGGATTATGGCTACACCTTC	CASCLDRDYGYTF	few	TRBV2	TRBJ1-2	TRBD1	13
TGTGCCAGCAGTAAACAGGGGGAATACGAGCAGTACTTC	CASSKQGEYEQYF	few	TRBV6-5	TRBJ2-7	TRBD1	13
TGTGCCAGCAGCCGAAACCCGGGACAGAGCGCGAACACCGGGGAGCTGTTTTTT	CASSRNPGQSANTGELFF	.	TRBV7-8	TRBJ2-2	TRBD1	18
TGCGCCAGCAGCCAAACGACAGGCCTTAATGAAAAACTGTTTTTT	CASSQTTGLNEKLFF	once	TRBV4-1	TRBJ1-4	.	15
TGCGCCAGCAGGCGGGACAGGGGGCGCGAGCAGTACTTC	CASRRDRGREQYF	.	TRBV5-1	TRBJ2-7	TRBD1	13
TGCGCCAGCAGCCCAAAGATAGGGGGCATGGAAAAACTGTTTTTT	CASSPKIGGMEKLFF	.	TRBV5-1	TRBJ1-4	TRBD1	15
TGTGCCAGCTCTAGCGGGATCGGGGGGATCTTC	CASSSGIGGIF	.	TRBV7-9	TRBJ2-1	TRBD2	11
TGCGCCAGCAGCCAGCGTCACAGGGCGGGGAATTCACCCCTCCACTTT	CASSQRHRAGNSPLHF	.	TRBV4-1	TRBJ1-6	.	16
TGTGCCAGCAGTCCAGCCGGGGGCGCTTCCTACAATGAGCAGTTCTTC	CASSPAGGASYNEQFF	.	TRBV28	TRBJ2-1	.	16